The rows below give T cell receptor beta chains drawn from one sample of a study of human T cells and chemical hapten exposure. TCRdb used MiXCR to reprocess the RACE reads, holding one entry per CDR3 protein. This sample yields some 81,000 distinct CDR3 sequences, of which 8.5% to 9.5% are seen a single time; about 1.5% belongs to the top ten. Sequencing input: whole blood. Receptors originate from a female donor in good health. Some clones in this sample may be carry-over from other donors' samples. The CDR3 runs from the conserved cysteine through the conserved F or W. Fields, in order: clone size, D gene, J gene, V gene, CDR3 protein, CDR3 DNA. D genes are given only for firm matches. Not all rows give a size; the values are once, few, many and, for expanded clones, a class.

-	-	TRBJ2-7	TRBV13	CASSLARGPSYEQYF	TGTGCCAGCAGCTTAGCCCGGGGACCGAGCTACGAGCAGTACTTC
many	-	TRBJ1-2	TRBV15	CATSKVGLNYGYTF	TGTGCCACCAGCAAAGTGGGACTTAACTATGGCTACACCTTC
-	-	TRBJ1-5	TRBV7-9	CASSLQGDQPQHF	TGTGCCAGCAGCCTCCAAGGGGATCAGCCCCAGCATTTT
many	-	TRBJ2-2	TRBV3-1	CASSQGYRGPRGAGELFF	TGTGCCAGCAGCCAAGGCTACCGGGGACCAAGGGGTGCCGGGGAGCTGTTTTTT
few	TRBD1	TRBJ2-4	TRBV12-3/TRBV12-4	CASRPPGTGKNIQYF	TGTGCCAGCAGACCACCCGGGACAGGGAAAAACATTCAGTACTTC
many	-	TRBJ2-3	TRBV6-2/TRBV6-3	CASSSGRASTDTQYF	TGTGCCAGCAGTTCCGGACGGGCTAGCACAGATACGCAGTATTTT
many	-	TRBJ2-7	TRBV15	CATSREVGTSDEQYF	TGTGCCACCAGCAGAGAGGTGGGGACCTCCGACGAGCAGTACTTC
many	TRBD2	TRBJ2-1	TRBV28	CASTPRGGPWVF	TGTGCCAGCACTCCCCGGGGGGGCCCGTGGGTATTC
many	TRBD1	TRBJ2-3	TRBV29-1	CSVEGDRVLADTQYF	TGCAGCGTTGAAGGGGACAGGGTCCTTGCAGATACGCAGTATTTT
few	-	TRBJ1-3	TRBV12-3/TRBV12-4	CASEGNTIYF	TGTGCCAGTGAGGGAAACACCATATATTTT
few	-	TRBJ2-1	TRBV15	CATRSGTYNEQFF	TGTGCCACCCGCAGCGGAACCTACAATGAGCAGTTCTTC
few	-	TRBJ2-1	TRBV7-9	CASSSRVTISYNEQFF	TGTGCCAGCAGCTCCCGGGTAACCATATCCTACAATGAGCAGTTCTTC
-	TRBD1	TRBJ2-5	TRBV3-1	CASRGTGRQETQYF	TGTGCCAGCAGGGGGACAGGACGTCAAGAGACCCAGTACTTC
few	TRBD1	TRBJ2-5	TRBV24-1	CATSAVRDRVSRETQYF	TGTGCCACCAGTGCCGTCAGGGACAGGGTGTCCAGGGAGACCCAGTACTTC
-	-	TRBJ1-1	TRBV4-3	CASSQDPLLNTEAFF	TGCGCCAGCAGCCAAGACCCACTCTTAAATACTGAAGCTTTCTTT
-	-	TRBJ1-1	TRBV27	CASSLDIRGGAAFF	TGTGCCAGCAGTTTGGATATAAGGGGCGGTGCGGCTTTCTTT
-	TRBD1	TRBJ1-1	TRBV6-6	CASSLQGKDTEAFF	TGTGCCAGCAGTTTACAGGGGAAAGACACTGAAGCTTTCTTT
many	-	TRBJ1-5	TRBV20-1	CSARDVIPTGLDNQPQHF	TGCAGTGCTAGAGATGTAATCCCGACGGGGTTGGACAATCAGCCCCAGCATTTT
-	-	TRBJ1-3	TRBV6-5	CASSLLVPFSGNTIYF	TGTGCCAGCAGTTTACTCGTACCGTTCTCTGGAAACACCATATATTTT
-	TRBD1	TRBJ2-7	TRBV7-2	CASSLDRGEQYF	TGTGCCAGCAGCCTGGACAGGGGGGAGCAGTACTTC
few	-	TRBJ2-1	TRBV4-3	CASSLVRGNEQFF	TGCGCCAGCAGCCTAGTTAGGGGGAATGAGCAGTTCTTC
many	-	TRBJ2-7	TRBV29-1	CSVDLGPGRYEQYF	TGCAGCGTCGACCTTGGACCCGGGCGCTACGAGCAGTACTTC
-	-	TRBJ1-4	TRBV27	CASSFPGPGLNEKLFF	TGTGCCAGCAGTTTTCCGGGACCAGGGCTTAATGAAAAACTGTTTTTT
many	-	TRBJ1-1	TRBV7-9	CASSPPRGGGQVNTEAFF	TGTGCCAGCAGCCCCCCCCGGGGCGGGGGGCAAGTGAACACTGAAGCTTTCTTT
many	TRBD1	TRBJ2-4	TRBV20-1	CSAPPAQGARDIQYF	TGCAGTGCACCCCCCGCGCAGGGGGCGCGGGACATTCAGTACTTC
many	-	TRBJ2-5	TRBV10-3	CAISRGAEETQYF	TGTGCCATCTCCAGGGGGGCAGAAGAGACCCAGTACTTC
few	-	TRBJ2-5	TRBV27	CASRASGWRETQYF	TGTGCCAGCCGAGCGAGTGGATGGCGCGAGACCCAGTACTTC
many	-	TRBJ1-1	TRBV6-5	CASSYRDIRRTEAFF	TGTGCCAGCAGTTACAGGGACATCCGTCGAACTGAAGCTTTCTTT
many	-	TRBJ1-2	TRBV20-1	CSASSTVYGYTF	TGCAGTGCTAGTTCAACAGTCTATGGCTACACCTTC
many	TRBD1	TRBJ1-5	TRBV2	CASRGAGQANQPQHF	TGTGCCAGCAGGGGGGCCGGACAGGCCAATCAGCCCCAGCATTTT
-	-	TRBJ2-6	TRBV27	CASHPAAGSGANVLTF	TGTGCCAGCCACCCCGCTGCAGGGTCTGGGGCCAACGTCCTGACTTTC
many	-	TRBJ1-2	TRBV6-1	CASRGDTSYGYTF	TGTGCCAGCAGGGGGGACACCAGCTATGGCTACACCTTC
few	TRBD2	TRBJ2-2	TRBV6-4	CASSDSISGDTGELFF	TGTGCCAGCAGTGACTCGATTAGCGGGGACACCGGGGAGCTGTTTTTT
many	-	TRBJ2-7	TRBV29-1	CSVVDGVGASYEQYF	TGCAGCGTTGTCGATGGGGTTGGGGCCTCCTACGAGCAGTACTTC
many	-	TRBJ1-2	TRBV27	CATGYGYTF	TGTGCCACCGGCTATGGCTACACCTTC
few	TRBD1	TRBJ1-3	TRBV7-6	CASSSGTGERNTIYF	TGTGCCAGCAGCTCGGGGACAGGAGAACGAAACACCATATATTTT
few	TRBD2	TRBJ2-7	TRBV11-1	CASSIKLAGREGYEQYF	TGTGCCAGCAGCATAAAACTAGCGGGGAGGGAGGGGTACGAGCAGTACTTC
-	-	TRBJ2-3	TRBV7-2	CASSLGLSTNTQYF	TGTGCCAGCAGCTTAGGACTAAGCACAAATACGCAGTATTTT
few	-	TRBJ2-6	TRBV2	CASTPYVSGANVLTF	TGTGCCAGCACGCCGTACGTCTCTGGGGCCAACGTCCTGACTTTC
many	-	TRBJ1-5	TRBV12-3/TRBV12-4	CATRRGLGNQPQHF	TGTGCCACTAGGAGGGGGTTAGGGAATCAGCCCCAGCATTTT
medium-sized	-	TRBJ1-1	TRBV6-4	CASSESEANTEAFF	TGTGCCAGCAGTGAGTCTGAGGCGAACACTGAAGCTTTCTTT
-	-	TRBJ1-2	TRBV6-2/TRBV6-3	CASSYDRRGHGYTF	TGTGCCAGCAGTTACGATCGCAGGGGCCATGGCTACACCTTC
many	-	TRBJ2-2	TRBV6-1	CASPPGDRNTGELFF	TGTGCCAGCCCCCCGGGGGACAGAAACACCGGGGAGCTGTTTTTT
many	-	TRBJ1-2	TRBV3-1	CASSPGRSYGYTF	TGTGCCAGCAGCCCCGGAAGGAGCTATGGCTACACCTTC
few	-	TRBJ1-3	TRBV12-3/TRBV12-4	CASSWTWDTIYF	TGTGCCAGCAGTTGGACGTGGGACACCATATATTTT
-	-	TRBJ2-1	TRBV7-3	CASSLTRYNEQFF	TGTGCCAGCAGCTTAACTCGCTACAATGAGCAGTTCTTC
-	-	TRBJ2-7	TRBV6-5	CASRPGGLYEQYF	TGTGCCAGCAGACCCGGGGGTCTGTACGAGCAGTACTTC
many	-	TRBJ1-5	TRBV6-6	CASKEGTANQPQHF	TGTGCCAGCAAGGAAGGTACAGCAAATCAGCCCCAGCATTTT
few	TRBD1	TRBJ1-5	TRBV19	CASSPLGQGDNQPQHF	TGTGCCAGTAGTCCCCTCGGACAGGGCGACAATCAGCCCCAGCATTTT
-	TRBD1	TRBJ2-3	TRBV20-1	CSAEDRQGTDTQYF	TGCAGTGCTGAGGACAGGCAGGGGACAGATACGCAGTATTTT
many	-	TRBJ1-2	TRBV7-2	CASSLVFGERDGYTF	TGTGCCAGCAGCCTGGTCTTCGGGGAACGAGATGGCTACACCTTC